The rows below give T cell receptor beta chains drawn from one sample of a study of OX40 agonist ivuxolimab in advanced cancers. Clones were read by immunoSEQ multiplex PCR, and TCRdb kept only the in-frame ones, dropping some. The sample shows over 80,000 clones, about 90% of them seen only once. The sequenced sample was CD4+ or CD8+ T cells sorted from blood, obtained in a trial of the OX40 agonist ivuxolimab. The origin of the receptors is an adult with an advanced solid tumor such as melanoma, head and neck, liver or kidney cancer. Both conserved end residues are part of each CDR3. Fields, in order: CDR3 DNA, CDR3 protein, V gene, J gene, clone size, D gene. The D gene is left open where the match is weak. Clone size is not always given. Where it is, it says once, few, many or a class for expanded clones.

cdr3_nt: TGTGCCAGTAGGCAGTTCTCTGGGGCCAACGTCCTGACTTTC; cdr3_aa: CASRQFSGANVLTF; v_call: TRBV19; j_call: TRBJ2-6; clone_size: .; d_call: .
cdr3_nt: TGTGCCTGGAGTAGGGGACTATCTTTCGGGGAGCTGTTTTTT; cdr3_aa: CAWSRGLSFGELFF; v_call: TRBV30; j_call: TRBJ2-2; clone_size: .; d_call: TRBD2
cdr3_nt: TGTGCCAGCAGTGACCCCAGGGGTGGCACTGAAGCTTTCTTT; cdr3_aa: CASSDPRGGTEAFF; v_call: TRBV2; j_call: TRBJ1-1; clone_size: .; d_call: .
cdr3_nt: TGTGCCAGCAGCTTAGCGCCCCAGAATACACACTATGGCTACACCTTC; cdr3_aa: CASSLAPQNTHYGYTF; v_call: TRBV7-8; j_call: TRBJ1-2; clone_size: .; d_call: .
cdr3_nt: TGTGCCAGTAGTATATTAGGCGGCTACGAGCAGTACTTC; cdr3_aa: CASSILGGYEQYF; v_call: TRBV19; j_call: TRBJ2-7; clone_size: .; d_call: .
cdr3_nt: TGTGCCAGCAGCGTATCGGCGGGAGGAGTGCAGTACTTC; cdr3_aa: CASSVSAGGVQYF; v_call: TRBV9; j_call: TRBJ2-7; clone_size: .; d_call: TRBD2
cdr3_nt: TGTGCCAGCAGCCATGGGACGGGAACTTACGAGCAGTACTTC; cdr3_aa: CASSHGTGTYEQYF; v_call: TRBV28; j_call: TRBJ2-7; clone_size: .; d_call: .
cdr3_nt: TGTGCCACCAGCAGGGACGCAAGAGGGCGGGGTGAAAAACTGTTTTTT; cdr3_aa: CATSRDARGRGEKLFF; v_call: TRBV15; j_call: TRBJ1-4; clone_size: .; d_call: .
cdr3_nt: TGTGCCAGTAGTAAAGCGGGAGGGTACAATGAGCAGTTCTTC; cdr3_aa: CASSKAGGYNEQFF; v_call: TRBV19; j_call: TRBJ2-1; clone_size: .; d_call: TRBD2
cdr3_nt: TGTGCCAGCAGTTTGGACGTGCCGCTCGTCTACGAGCAGTACTTC; cdr3_aa: CASSLDVPLVYEQYF; v_call: TRBV28; j_call: TRBJ2-7; clone_size: once; d_call: .
cdr3_nt: TGTGCCAGTAGCGGGGGTGATGGGGATAACTCCTACGAGCAGTACTTC; cdr3_aa: CASSGGDGDNSYEQYF; v_call: TRBV19; j_call: TRBJ2-7; clone_size: .; d_call: .
cdr3_nt: TGTGCCAGCAGCCAAGAAGCGGGGGCGAAAGGAACTGAAGCTTTCTTT; cdr3_aa: CASSQEAGAKGTEAFF; v_call: TRBV4-2; j_call: TRBJ1-1; clone_size: .; d_call: .
cdr3_nt: TGCGCCAGCAGCCGTGGAGGGACAGATACGCAGTATTTT; cdr3_aa: CASSRGGTDTQYF; v_call: TRBV5-1; j_call: TRBJ2-3; clone_size: .; d_call: .
cdr3_nt: TGCGCCAGCAGTGGCGGCAACACAGATACGCAGTATTTT; cdr3_aa: CASSGGNTDTQYF; v_call: TRBV10-1; j_call: TRBJ2-3; clone_size: .; d_call: .
cdr3_nt: TGTGCCTGTGGACAGGGAAACTATGGCTACACCTTC; cdr3_aa: CACGQGNYGYTF; v_call: TRBV30; j_call: TRBJ1-2; clone_size: .; d_call: TRBD1
cdr3_nt: TGTGCCAGCAGTGGACGACAGGGGTCTTATTCACCCCTCCACTTT; cdr3_aa: CASSGRQGSYSPLHF; v_call: TRBV28; j_call: TRBJ1-6; clone_size: .; d_call: TRBD1
cdr3_nt: TGTGCCAGCAGTTTATCCTACGGGACAGGGGGCGAGCAGTACTTC; cdr3_aa: CASSLSYGTGGEQYF; v_call: TRBV27; j_call: TRBJ2-7; clone_size: .; d_call: TRBD1
cdr3_nt: TGTGCCAGCAGACCCCGACGGGAGAGCACAGATACGCAGTATTTT; cdr3_aa: CASRPRRESTDTQYF; v_call: TRBV6-6; j_call: TRBJ2-3; clone_size: .; d_call: .
cdr3_nt: TGTGCCAGCAGCGCGAATCGTATGGCTAGCACAGATACGCAGTATTTT; cdr3_aa: CASSANRMASTDTQYF; v_call: TRBV9; j_call: TRBJ2-3; clone_size: .; d_call: .
cdr3_nt: TGTGCCAGTAGTATCGGAGCGGGGGGAACCTCTGGGGCCAACGTCCTGACTTTC; cdr3_aa: CASSIGAGGTSGANVLTF; v_call: TRBV19; j_call: TRBJ2-6; clone_size: once; d_call: TRBD2
cdr3_nt: TGCAGCGTGGCCCGATCAGTCCAGGATACGCAGTATTTT; cdr3_aa: CSVARSVQDTQYF; v_call: TRBV29-1; j_call: TRBJ2-3; clone_size: .; d_call: .
cdr3_nt: TGCGCCAGCAGCCCGACAGGGGCCTACGAGCAGTACTTC; cdr3_aa: CASSPTGAYEQYF; v_call: TRBV4-1; j_call: TRBJ2-7; clone_size: .; d_call: TRBD1
cdr3_nt: TGTGCCAGCAGCCAGGATCTGCCCCCCCGGGAGCAGTACTTC; cdr3_aa: CASSQDLPPREQYF; v_call: TRBV5-4; j_call: TRBJ2-7; clone_size: .; d_call: .
cdr3_nt: TGTGCCAGTAGTATTGGGCCGGGTTTGGACTATGGCTACACCTTC; cdr3_aa: CASSIGPGLDYGYTF; v_call: TRBV19; j_call: TRBJ1-2; clone_size: .; d_call: .
cdr3_nt: TGTGCCAGCAGTTTCGGGGTTAACTATGGCTACACCTTC; cdr3_aa: CASSFGVNYGYTF; v_call: TRBV28; j_call: TRBJ1-2; clone_size: .; d_call: .
cdr3_nt: TGCGCCAGCAGCCCCCCCTCCGAAAAACTGTTTTTT; cdr3_aa: CASSPPSEKLFF; v_call: TRBV4-1; j_call: TRBJ1-4; clone_size: .; d_call: .
cdr3_nt: TGTGCCAGCAGCTTCCCGGGACAGGGAACTGGAAACACCATATATTTT; cdr3_aa: CASSFPGQGTGNTIYF; v_call: TRBV5-5; j_call: TRBJ1-3; clone_size: .; d_call: TRBD1
cdr3_nt: TGTGCCAGCAGCGCGTCTCAGGGGGTAGGAGGCTACACCTTC; cdr3_aa: CASSASQGVGGYTF; v_call: TRBV2; j_call: TRBJ1-2; clone_size: .; d_call: TRBD1
cdr3_nt: TGCGCCAGCAGCCAAGAAGGCCAGGGCGGCGGCTACACCTTC; cdr3_aa: CASSQEGQGGGYTF; v_call: TRBV4-3; j_call: TRBJ1-2; clone_size: .; d_call: .
cdr3_nt: TGTGCCAGCAGCCGATACGACACACCGGCGGACGAGCAGTACTTC; cdr3_aa: CASSRYDTPADEQYF; v_call: TRBV5-4; j_call: TRBJ2-7; clone_size: .; d_call: .
cdr3_nt: TGCGCCAGCAGCTTGGTTTCGAGCGGGAACACCGGGGAGCTGTTTTTT; cdr3_aa: CASSLVSSGNTGELFF; v_call: TRBV5-1; j_call: TRBJ2-2; clone_size: .; d_call: .
cdr3_nt: TGTGCCAGCAGCAGACAGGGAAACTATGGCTACACCTTC; cdr3_aa: CASSRQGNYGYTF; v_call: TRBV11-2; j_call: TRBJ1-2; clone_size: .; d_call: TRBD1
cdr3_nt: TGTGCCAGCAGCCAATCCCGGTTGTCCCAAGAGACCCAGTACTTC; cdr3_aa: CASSQSRLSQETQYF; v_call: TRBV7-2; j_call: TRBJ2-5; clone_size: .; d_call: .
cdr3_nt: TGTGCCAGCTCACAGGTACTAGCGGGATCGGACGAGCAGTACTTC; cdr3_aa: CASSQVLAGSDEQYF; v_call: TRBV18; j_call: TRBJ2-7; clone_size: .; d_call: TRBD2
cdr3_nt: TGTGCCAGCAGCTTCACTAGCGGGAGCACAGATACGCAGTATTTT; cdr3_aa: CASSFTSGSTDTQYF; v_call: TRBV9; j_call: TRBJ2-3; clone_size: once; d_call: TRBD2
cdr3_nt: TGTGCCAGCACCCCCGACAGTATCCATGAGCAGTTCTTC; cdr3_aa: CASTPDSIHEQFF; v_call: TRBV5-4; j_call: TRBJ2-1; clone_size: .; d_call: .
cdr3_nt: TGCACCAGCAGCCAAGACGTTACAGGAAGAACAACCAAAAACATTCAGTACTTC; cdr3_aa: CTSSQDVTGRTTKNIQYF; v_call: TRBV1; j_call: TRBJ2-4; clone_size: .; d_call: .
cdr3_nt: TGTGCCAGCAAAGGGACAGCGGGAGATATCTACAATGAGCAGTTCTTC; cdr3_aa: CASKGTAGDIYNEQFF; v_call: TRBV11-3; j_call: TRBJ2-1; clone_size: .; d_call: .
cdr3_nt: TGTGCCAGCAGTTCAAGGACTAGCGGGAGCACAGATACGCAGTATTTT; cdr3_aa: CASSSRTSGSTDTQYF; v_call: TRBV27; j_call: TRBJ2-3; clone_size: .; d_call: TRBD2
cdr3_nt: TGTGCCAGCAGCCCTAGCGGGAGGTCCTACGAGCAGTACTTC; cdr3_aa: CASSPSGRSYEQYF; v_call: TRBV27; j_call: TRBJ2-7; clone_size: .; d_call: TRBD2
cdr3_nt: TGTGCCAGCAGAGCCGGGACTAGCAGATACAATGAGCAGTTCTTC; cdr3_aa: CASRAGTSRYNEQFF; v_call: TRBV6-5; j_call: TRBJ2-1; clone_size: once; d_call: TRBD2
cdr3_nt: TGTGCCAGTAGACAGGGGAAAGAGACCCAGTACTTC; cdr3_aa: CASRQGKETQYF; v_call: TRBV19; j_call: TRBJ2-5; clone_size: once; d_call: TRBD1
cdr3_nt: TGCGCCAGCAGCTCAGCGGGACGAATACAAGAGACCCAGTACTTC; cdr3_aa: CASSSAGRIQETQYF; v_call: TRBV5-1; j_call: TRBJ2-5; clone_size: .; d_call: TRBD2
cdr3_nt: TGTGCCAGCAGCCAAGATCCAAGCGGGGCTGGCACAGATACGCAGTATTTT; cdr3_aa: CASSQDPSGAGTDTQYF; v_call: TRBV4-2; j_call: TRBJ2-3; clone_size: .; d_call: TRBD2
cdr3_nt: TGTGCCTGGAGTTCCCAGGGGGGGGGCTACACCTTC; cdr3_aa: CAWSSQGGGYTF; v_call: TRBV30; j_call: TRBJ1-2; clone_size: .; d_call: TRBD1
cdr3_nt: TGTGCCAGTAGTATTATGGGAACTGAAGCTTTCTTT; cdr3_aa: CASSIMGTEAFF; v_call: TRBV19; j_call: TRBJ1-1; clone_size: .; d_call: .
cdr3_nt: TGTGCCAGCAGCTTCGGGGGGAGCACTGAAGCTTTCTTT; cdr3_aa: CASSFGGSTEAFF; v_call: TRBV7-2; j_call: TRBJ1-1; clone_size: .; d_call: .
cdr3_nt: TGTGCCTGGATTCGCCGGGACAGGGGCACCGGGGAGCTGTTTTTT; cdr3_aa: CAWIRRDRGTGELFF; v_call: TRBV30; j_call: TRBJ2-2; clone_size: once; d_call: TRBD1
cdr3_nt: TGTGCCAGCAGCTTTGGACTAGGAGATACGCAGTATTTT; cdr3_aa: CASSFGLGDTQYF; v_call: TRBV11-2; j_call: TRBJ2-3; clone_size: .; d_call: TRBD2